This T cell receptor (beta chain) was documented in a study of blood T cell repertoires in COVID-19 (dated by TCRdb to the early 2020s). Looking at the study overall: Samples from collaborators originated in the United States, Italy and Spain and spanned both the acute and convalescent phases of COVID-19. The prospective study material was composed of cDNA or gDNA derived from T cells, B-cell-depleted T cells, or PBMCs. Deeply sampled blood TCRbeta repertoires from subjects exposed to, actively infected with, or recovered from COVID-19 were included in the dataset. A freely available public database, intended as a resource for researchers studying the immune response to SARS-CoV-2, is where the repertoires were released. The samples were drawn from the first 160 participants of the ongoing ImmuneRACE study and from 1,254 subjects provided by 6 global collaborators. Sample metadata almost always included a de-identified subject ID, COVID-19 status, age in years and sex. Where available, HLA class I and class II types were obtained from metadata supplied by the sample provider rather than from assay-based typing.

Broader findings and caveats from the paper: The quantity of clinical and demographic metadata differed by source and by participant and was supplied without curation.

About this clone: The clone's antigen remains unknown. One base away there is no much larger clone; base qualities are not given.

The immunoSEQ Assay, a bias-controlled multiplex PCR, was used to amplify TCRbeta CDR3 regions from genomic DNA. As for the original processing: The number of nucleated cells in each sample was estimated by amplification of reference gene primers within the assay. To quantify the absolute abundance of each unique TCRbeta CDR3 rearrangement, sequence reads were collapsed and filtered. For each sample, productive Simpson clonality was calculated as the square root of Simpson's diversity index over productive rearrangements. TCRdb carries this immuneACCESS record with in-frame sequences only. Its versions omit some clonotypes, under half of them owing to an unresolved V gene in the studies checked, with the rest unexplained. V and J calls and clone size are given by that table; D and trimming were obtained from the DNA. A total of fewer than 200,000 clones appear in this sample, roughly 87% of them only once. The biggest ten clones account for roughly 7.5% of the sample.

The CDR3 runs 15 amino acids, cysteine and phenylalanine included. Only the CDR3 DNA is retained, 45 bases long and in frame from the first base. CDR1 LGHDT and CDR2 YNNKEL are derived from the germline V gene (reference sequence). Trimming at the junction amounts to 4 bases on V and 3 bases on J, and the germline ends lie 14 bases apart. At one collaborating source in Seattle, patients were enrolled during active infection and were followed longitudinally through the course of disease. Collaborating institutions collected whole blood in K2EDTA tubes following their own protocols. For TCRbeta analysis, collaborator samples were shipped as frozen whole blood, as isolated PBMCs, or as DNA extracted from either sample type.

The chain couples TRBV3-1 (or the pseudogene TRBV3-2) to TRBJ2-3; a tentative D call is TRBD2 (5 bases match). The sequenced material came from peripheral blood. This clonotype was obtained from a woman in her seventies with COVID-19, enrolled during active disease. The CDR3 is CASSPRERRTDTQYF. The DNA sequence follows: TGTGCCAGCAGCCCCCGAGAGCGGAGAACAGATACGCAGTATTTT.